This TCR beta chain was observed in a study of cytomegalovirus exposure and HLA in healthy donors. Turning to the study itself: The same platform used for the approximately 670 first-cohort repertoires was also used for the 120 or so validation repertoires, as a later analysis reported. Study-level findings and limits: Clusters of TCRs from the first cohort tended to co-occur in the approximately 120 validation repertoires (as a later analysis found). Three chains linked to CMV were shown in vitro to be specific for CMV antigens.

About this clone itself: Its antigen remains unknown.

Sequencing used immunoSEQ multiplex PCR; TCRdb keeps in-frame clones, though not all of them. The table has roughly 120,000 clones, more than 75% seen once. Trimming left V 11 bases short and J 6 bases short, with 14 bases between. CDR1 is SGHVS, CDR2 FQNEAQ, per germline. The CDR3 covers 12 residues. The sequence was collected from a woman between 25 and 40 years old in good health and CMV-seropositive. Sequencing was done on a sample of PBMCs. This chain joins TRBV7-8 and TRBJ2-1, with a tentative D call TRBD2 (6 bases). The CDR3 sequence: CAAWGSGNEQFF. CDR3 bases: TGTGCCGCCTGGGGTAGCGGCAATGAGCAGTTCTTC.